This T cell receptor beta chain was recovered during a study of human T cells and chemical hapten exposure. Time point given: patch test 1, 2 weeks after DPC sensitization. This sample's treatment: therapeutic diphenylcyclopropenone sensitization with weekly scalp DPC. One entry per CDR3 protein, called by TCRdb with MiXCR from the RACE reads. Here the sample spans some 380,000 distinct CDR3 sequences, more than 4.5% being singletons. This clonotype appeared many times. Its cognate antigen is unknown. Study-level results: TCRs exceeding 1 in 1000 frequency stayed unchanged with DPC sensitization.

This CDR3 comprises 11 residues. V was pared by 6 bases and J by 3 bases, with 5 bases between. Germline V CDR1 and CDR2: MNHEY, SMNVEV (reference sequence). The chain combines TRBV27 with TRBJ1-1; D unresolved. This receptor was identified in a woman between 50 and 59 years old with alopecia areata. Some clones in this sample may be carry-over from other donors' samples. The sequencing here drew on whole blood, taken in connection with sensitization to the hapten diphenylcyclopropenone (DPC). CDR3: CASRSYTEAFF. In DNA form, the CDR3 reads TGTGCCAGCAGGAGCTACACTGAAGCTTTCTTT.